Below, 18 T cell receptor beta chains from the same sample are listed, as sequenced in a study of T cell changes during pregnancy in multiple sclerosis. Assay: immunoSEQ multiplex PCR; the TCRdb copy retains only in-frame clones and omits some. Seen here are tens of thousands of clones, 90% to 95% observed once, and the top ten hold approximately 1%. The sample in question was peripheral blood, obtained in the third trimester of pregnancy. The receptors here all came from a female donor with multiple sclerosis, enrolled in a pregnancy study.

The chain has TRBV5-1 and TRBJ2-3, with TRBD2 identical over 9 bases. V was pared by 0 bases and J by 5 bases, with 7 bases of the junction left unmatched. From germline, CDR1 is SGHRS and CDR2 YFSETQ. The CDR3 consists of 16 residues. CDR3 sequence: CASSLGGLALIDTQYF. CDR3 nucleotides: TGCGCCAGCAGCTTGGGAGGACTAGCGTTAATAGATACGCAGTATTTT. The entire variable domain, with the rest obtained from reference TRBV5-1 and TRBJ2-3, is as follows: KAGVTQTPRYLIKTRGQQVTLSCSPISGHRSVSWYQQTPGQGLQFLFEYFSETQRNKGNFPGRFSGRQFSNSRSEMNVSTLELGDSALYLCASSLGGLALIDTQYFGPGTRLTVL.

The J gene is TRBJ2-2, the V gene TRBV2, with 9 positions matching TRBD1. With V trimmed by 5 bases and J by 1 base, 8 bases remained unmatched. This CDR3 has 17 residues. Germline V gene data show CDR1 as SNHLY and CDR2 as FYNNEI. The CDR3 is CASSNDRGLGNTGELFF. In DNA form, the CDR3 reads TGTGCCAGCAGTAATGACAGGGGGTTAGGGAACACCGGGGAGCTGTTTTTT. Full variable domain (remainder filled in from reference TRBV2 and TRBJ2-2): EPEVTQTPSHQVTQMGQEVILRCVPISNHLYFYWYRQILGQKVEFLVSFYNNEISEKSEIFDDQFSVERPDGSNFTLKIRSTKLEDSAMYFCASSNDRGLGNTGELFFGEGSRLTVL.

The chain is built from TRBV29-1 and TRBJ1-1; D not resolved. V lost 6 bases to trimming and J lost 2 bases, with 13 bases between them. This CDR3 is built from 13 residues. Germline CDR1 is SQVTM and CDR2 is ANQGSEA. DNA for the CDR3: TGCAGCGTGGAGGGCCGTTACAACACTGAAGCTTTCTTT. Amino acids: CSVEGRYNTEAFF.

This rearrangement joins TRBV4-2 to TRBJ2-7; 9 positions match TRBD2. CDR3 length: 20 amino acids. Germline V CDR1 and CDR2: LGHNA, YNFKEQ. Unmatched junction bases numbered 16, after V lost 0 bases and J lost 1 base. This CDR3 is CASSQEAGGSGSIVSYEQYF. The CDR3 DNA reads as TGTGCCAGCAGCCAAGAGGCGGGGGGTAGCGGGAGTATAGTATCCTACGAGCAGTACTTC.

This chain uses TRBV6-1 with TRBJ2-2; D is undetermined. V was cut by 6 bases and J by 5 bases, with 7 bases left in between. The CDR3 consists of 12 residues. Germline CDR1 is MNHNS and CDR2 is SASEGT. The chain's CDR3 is CASSHFTGELFF. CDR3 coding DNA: TGTGCCAGCAGCCACTTTACCGGGGAGCTGTTTTTT.

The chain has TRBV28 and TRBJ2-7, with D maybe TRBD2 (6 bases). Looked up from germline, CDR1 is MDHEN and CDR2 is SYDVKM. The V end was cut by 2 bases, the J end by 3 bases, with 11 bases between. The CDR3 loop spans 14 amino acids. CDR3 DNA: TGTGCCAGCAGTTTAGGCGGAGGGATCTACGAGCAGTACTTC. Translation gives CASSLGGGIYEQYF. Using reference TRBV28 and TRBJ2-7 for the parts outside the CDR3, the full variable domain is DVKVTQSSRYLVKRTGEKVFLECVQDMDHENMFWYRQDPGLGLRLIYFSYDVKMKEKGDIPEGYSVSREKKERFSLILESASTNQTSMYLCASSLGGGIYEQYFGPGTRLTVT.

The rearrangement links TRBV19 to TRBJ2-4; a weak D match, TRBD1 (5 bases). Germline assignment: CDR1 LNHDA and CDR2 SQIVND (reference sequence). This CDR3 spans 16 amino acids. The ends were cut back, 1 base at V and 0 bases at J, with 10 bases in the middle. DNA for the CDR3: TGTGCCAGTAGTATAGCCGGGCAGGGAGCCAAAAACATTCAGTACTTC. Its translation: CASSIAGQGAKNIQYF.

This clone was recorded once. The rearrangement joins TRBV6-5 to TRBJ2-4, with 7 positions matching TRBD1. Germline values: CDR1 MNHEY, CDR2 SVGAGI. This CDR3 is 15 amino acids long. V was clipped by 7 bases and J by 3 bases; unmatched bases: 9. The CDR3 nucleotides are TGTGCCAGCAATACAGGGGCGGTGGGCAAAAACATTCAGTACTTC. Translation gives CASNTGAVGKNIQYF.

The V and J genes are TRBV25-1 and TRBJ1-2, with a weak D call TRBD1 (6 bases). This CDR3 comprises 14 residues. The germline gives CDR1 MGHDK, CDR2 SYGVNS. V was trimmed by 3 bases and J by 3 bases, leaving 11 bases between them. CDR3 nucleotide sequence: TGTGCCAGCAGTGATCTCAGGGGCGACTATGGCTACACCTTC. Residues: CASSDLRGDYGYTF.

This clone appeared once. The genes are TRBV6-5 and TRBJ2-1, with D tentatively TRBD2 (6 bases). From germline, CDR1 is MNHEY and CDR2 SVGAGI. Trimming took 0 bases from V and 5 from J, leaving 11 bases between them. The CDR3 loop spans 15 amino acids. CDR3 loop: CASSYSARDDNEQFF. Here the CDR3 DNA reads TGTGCCAGCAGTTACTCCGCGCGGGATGACAATGAGCAGTTCTTC.

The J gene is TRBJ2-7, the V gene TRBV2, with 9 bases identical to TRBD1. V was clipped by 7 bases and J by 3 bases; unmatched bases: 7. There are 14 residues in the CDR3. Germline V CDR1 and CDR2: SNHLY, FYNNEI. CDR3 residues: CASNTGTGFYEQYF. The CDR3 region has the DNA TGTGCCAGCAATACCGGGACAGGGTTCTACGAGCAGTACTTC.

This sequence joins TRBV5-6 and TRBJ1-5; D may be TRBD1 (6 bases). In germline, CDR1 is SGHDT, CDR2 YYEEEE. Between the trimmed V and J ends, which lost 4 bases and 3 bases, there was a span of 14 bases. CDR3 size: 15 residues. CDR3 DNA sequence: TGTGCCAGCAGCGTGGGGACATTTGACAATCAGCCCCAGCATTTT. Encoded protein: CASSVGTFDNQPQHF.

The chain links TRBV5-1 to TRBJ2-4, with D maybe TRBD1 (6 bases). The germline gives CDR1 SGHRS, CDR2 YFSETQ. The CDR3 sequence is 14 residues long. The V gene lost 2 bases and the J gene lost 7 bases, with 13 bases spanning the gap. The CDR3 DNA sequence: TGCGCCAGCAGCTTAGCCGGGACAACCAACATTCAGTACTTC. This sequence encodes CASSLAGTTNIQYF.

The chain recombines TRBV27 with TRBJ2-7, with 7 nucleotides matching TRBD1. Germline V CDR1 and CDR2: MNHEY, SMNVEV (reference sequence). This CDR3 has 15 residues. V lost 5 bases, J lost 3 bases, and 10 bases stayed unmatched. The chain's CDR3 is CASSPPDRADYEQYF. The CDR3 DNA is TGTGCCAGCAGTCCGCCCGACAGGGCTGACTACGAGCAGTACTTC.

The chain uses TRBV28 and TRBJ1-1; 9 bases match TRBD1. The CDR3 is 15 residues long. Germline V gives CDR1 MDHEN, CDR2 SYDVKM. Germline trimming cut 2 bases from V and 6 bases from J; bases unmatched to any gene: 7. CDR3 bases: TGTGCCAGCAGTTTAGGGGGACAGGGAGGATCTGAAGCTTTCTTT. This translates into CASSLGGQGGSEAFF.

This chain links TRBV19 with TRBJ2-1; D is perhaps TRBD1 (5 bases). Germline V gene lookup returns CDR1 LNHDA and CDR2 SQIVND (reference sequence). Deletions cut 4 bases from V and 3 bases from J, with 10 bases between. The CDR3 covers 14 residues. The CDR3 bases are TGTGCCAGTAGTAGGGGCGGAGACTACAATGAGCAGTTCTTC. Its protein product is CASSRGGDYNEQFF.

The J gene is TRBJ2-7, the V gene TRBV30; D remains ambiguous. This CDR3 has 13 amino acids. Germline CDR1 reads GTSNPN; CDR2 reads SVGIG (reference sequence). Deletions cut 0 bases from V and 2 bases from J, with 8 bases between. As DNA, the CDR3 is TGTGCCTGGAGTGTACAGCATCCCTACGAGCAGTACTTC. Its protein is CAWSVQHPYEQYF.

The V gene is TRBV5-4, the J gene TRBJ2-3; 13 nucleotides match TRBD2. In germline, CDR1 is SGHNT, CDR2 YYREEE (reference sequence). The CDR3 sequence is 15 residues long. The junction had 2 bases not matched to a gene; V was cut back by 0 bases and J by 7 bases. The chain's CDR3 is CASSLGGTSGNTQYF. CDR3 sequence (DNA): TGTGCCAGCAGCTTGGGGGGGACTAGCGGGAATACGCAGTATTTT.